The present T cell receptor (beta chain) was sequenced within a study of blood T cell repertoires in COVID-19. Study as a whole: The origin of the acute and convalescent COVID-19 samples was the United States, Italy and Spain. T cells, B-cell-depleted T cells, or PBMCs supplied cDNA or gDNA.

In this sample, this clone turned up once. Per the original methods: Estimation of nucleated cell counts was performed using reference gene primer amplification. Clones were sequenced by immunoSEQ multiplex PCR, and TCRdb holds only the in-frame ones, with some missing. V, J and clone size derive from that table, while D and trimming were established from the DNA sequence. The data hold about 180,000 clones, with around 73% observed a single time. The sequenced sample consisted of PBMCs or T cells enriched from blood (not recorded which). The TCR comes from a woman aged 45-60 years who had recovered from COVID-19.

This CDR3 reads CASSPRAGDLYEQYF. The CDR3 DNA reads TGTGCCAGCAGCCCCCGGGCGGGAGATCTCTACGAGCAGTACTTC. The rearrangement joins TRBV9 to TRBJ2-7; TRBD2 matches at 7 bases. With V trimmed by 4 bases and J by 3 bases, 10 bases remained unmatched. The CDR3 is made up of 15 amino acids. Germline V gene lookup returns CDR1 SGDLS and CDR2 YYNGEE.